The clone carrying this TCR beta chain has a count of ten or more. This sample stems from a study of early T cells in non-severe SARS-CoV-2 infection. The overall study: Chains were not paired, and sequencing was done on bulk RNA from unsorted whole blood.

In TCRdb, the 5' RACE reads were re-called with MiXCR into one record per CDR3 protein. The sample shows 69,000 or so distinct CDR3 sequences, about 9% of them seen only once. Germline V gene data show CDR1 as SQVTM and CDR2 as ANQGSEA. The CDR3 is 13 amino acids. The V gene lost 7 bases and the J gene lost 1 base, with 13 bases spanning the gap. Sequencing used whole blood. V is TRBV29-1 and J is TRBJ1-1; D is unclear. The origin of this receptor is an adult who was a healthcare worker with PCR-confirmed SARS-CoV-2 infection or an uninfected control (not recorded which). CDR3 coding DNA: TGCAGCGCAATAAAGTCTCCGAACACTGAAGCTTTCTTT. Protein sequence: CSAIKSPNTEAFF.